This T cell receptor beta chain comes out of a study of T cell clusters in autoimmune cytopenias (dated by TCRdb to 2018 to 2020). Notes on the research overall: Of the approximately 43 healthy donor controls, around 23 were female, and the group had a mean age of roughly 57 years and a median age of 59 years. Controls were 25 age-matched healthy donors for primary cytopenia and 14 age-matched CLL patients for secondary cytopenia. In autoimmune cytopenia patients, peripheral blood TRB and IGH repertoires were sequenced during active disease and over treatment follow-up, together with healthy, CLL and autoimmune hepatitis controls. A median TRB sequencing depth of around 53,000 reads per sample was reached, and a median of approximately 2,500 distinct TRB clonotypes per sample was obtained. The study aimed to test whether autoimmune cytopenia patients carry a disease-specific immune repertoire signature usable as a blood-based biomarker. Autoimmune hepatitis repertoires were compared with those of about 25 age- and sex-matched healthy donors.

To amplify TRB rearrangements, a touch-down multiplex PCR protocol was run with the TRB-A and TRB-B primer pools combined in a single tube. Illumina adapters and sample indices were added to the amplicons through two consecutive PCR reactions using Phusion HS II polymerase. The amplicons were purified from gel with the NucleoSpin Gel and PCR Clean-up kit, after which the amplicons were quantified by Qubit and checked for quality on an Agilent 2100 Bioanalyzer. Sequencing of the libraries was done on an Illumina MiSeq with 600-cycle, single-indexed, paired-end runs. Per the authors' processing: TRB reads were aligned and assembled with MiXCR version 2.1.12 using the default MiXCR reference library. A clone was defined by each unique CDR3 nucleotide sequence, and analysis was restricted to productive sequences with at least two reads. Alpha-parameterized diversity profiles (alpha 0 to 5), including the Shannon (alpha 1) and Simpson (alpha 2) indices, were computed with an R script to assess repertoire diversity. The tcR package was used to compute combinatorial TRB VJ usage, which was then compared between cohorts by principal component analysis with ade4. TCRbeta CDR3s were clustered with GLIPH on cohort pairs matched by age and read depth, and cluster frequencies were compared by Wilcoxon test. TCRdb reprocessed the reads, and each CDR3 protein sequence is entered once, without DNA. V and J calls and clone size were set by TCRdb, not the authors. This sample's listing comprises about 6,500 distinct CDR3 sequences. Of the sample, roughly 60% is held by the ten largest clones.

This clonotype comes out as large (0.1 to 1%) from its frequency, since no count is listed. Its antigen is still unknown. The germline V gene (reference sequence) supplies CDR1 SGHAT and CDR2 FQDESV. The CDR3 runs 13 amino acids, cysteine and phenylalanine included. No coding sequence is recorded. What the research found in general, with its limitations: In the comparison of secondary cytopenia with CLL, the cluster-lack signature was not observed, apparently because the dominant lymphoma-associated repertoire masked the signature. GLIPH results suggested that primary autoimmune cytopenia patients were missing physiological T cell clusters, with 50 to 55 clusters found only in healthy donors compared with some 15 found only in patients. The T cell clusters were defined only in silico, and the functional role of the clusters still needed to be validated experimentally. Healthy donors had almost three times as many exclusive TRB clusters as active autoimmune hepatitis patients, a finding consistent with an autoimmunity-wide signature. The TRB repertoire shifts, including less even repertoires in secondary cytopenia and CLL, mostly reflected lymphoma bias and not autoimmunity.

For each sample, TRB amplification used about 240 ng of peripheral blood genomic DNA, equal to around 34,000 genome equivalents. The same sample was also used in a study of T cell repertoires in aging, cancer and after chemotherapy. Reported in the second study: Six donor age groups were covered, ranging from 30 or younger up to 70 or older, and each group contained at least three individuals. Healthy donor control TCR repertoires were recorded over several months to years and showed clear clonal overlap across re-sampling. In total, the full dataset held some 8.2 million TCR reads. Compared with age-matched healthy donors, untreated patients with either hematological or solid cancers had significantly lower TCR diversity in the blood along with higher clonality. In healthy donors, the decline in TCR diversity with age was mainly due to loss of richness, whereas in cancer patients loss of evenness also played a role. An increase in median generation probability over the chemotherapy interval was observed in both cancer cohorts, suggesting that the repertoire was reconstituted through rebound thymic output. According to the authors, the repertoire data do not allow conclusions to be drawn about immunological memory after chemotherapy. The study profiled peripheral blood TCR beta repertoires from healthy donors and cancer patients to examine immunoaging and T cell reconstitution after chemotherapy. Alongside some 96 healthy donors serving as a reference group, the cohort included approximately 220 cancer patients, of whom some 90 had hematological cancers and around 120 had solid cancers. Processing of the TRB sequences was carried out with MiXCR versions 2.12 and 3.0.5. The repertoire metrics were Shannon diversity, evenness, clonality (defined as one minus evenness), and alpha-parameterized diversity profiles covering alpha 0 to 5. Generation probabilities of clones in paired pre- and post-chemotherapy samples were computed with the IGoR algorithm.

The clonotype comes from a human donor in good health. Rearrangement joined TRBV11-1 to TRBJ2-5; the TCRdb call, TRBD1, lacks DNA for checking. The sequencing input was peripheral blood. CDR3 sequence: CASSWRQGRTQYF.